These 29 T cell receptor beta chains were all obtained from the same sample, sequenced in a study of CD8 T cells in ankylosing spondylitis. TCRdb redid the calling of the 5' RACE reads with MiXCR, one entry per CDR3 protein. The table lists roughly 190,000 distinct CDR3 sequences, roughly 12% of them singletons. The sequenced sample consisted of blood, either unsorted or a sorted T cell fraction (not recorded which). Source of these receptors: a male donor with ankylosing spondylitis or in good health (not recorded which).

This clonotype was seen more than once but under ten times. The rearrangement uses TRBV6-5 and TRBJ1-2; D not resolved. The CDR3 runs 14 residues. Germline CDR1 is MNHEY and CDR2 is SVGAGI. The V end was cut by 2 bases, the J end by 3 bases, with 10 bases between. CDR3 amino acids: CASSYSRRDYGYTF. For the CDR3, the DNA is TGTGCCAGCAGTTACAGCCGTAGGGACTATGGCTACACCTTC.

With respect to this clonotype: At one boundary the junction diverges from the germline segment, which might be a read error. CDR3 amino acids: CACSQDLAGLTYNEQFF. The CDR3 DNA reads TGTGCCTGCAGCCAAGATTTGGCGGGATTGACCTACAATGAGCAGTTCTTC. The chain employs TRBV3-1 and TRBJ2-1; TRBD2 might be the D (6 bases). This CDR3 region has 17 residues. Germline lookup yields CDR1 LGHDT and CDR2 YNNKEL (reference sequence).

This clonotype has a handful of counts. The chain links TRBV10-2 to TRBJ2-5, with D perhaps TRBD1 (7 bases). The CDR3 contains 15 residues. V dropped 3 bases and J dropped 4 bases, with 15 bases sitting between them. Germline assignment: CDR1 WSHSY and CDR2 SAAADI. The DNA of the CDR3 is TGCGCCAGCAGTGAAGGAGGGGGCGAGGGAGAGACCCAGTACTTC. It yields the protein CASSEGGGEGETQYF.

The chain carries TRBV27 and TRBJ1-1, with D hard to call. Germline lookup yields CDR1 MNHEY and CDR2 SMNVEV (reference sequence). The CDR3 length is 14 residues. Trimming shortened V by 0 bases and J by 1 base, and 6 bases separated the two germline ends. Here the CDR3 DNA reads TGTGCCAGCAGTTTATCCAGCCCGAACACTGAAGCTTTCTTT. It encodes CASSLSSPNTEAFF.

The chain links TRBV5-1 to TRBJ2-5; 10 bases fit TRBD1. The CDR3 is 18 residues long. V trimming: 4 bases; J trimming: 5 bases; junction bases outside the gene matches: 17. Germline CDR1 and CDR2: SGHRS and YFSETQ. CDR3 protein: CASSIPQDRGSDYETQYF. As DNA, the CDR3 is TGCGCCAGCAGCATCCCCCAGGACAGGGGGTCAGACTACGAGACCCAGTACTTC.

The genes are TRBV15 and TRBJ2-5, with D perhaps TRBD1 or TRBD2 (5 bases each). There are 15 residues in the CDR3. The V and J ends lost 3 bases and 4 bases respectively, with 15 bases between them. Germline CDR1 and CDR2: LNHNV and YYDKDF (reference sequence). The CDR3 is CATSRRAARGETQYF. DNA for the CDR3: TGTGCCACCAGCAGGCGGGCCGCGAGGGGAGAGACCCAGTACTTC.

This clonotype was seen only a few times. V gene TRBV7-9 combines with J gene TRBJ1-4; the D is unclear. Germline assignment: CDR1 SEHNR and CDR2 FQNEAQ (reference sequence). V was cut by 1 base and J by 8 bases, with 11 bases left in between. The CDR3 length is 14 residues. In DNA form, the CDR3 reads TGTGCCAGCAGCTTAGAAGGAGATGGGGAAAAACTGTTTTTT. Protein: CASSLEGDGEKLFF.

This clonotype turned up a few times. The chain carries TRBV27 and TRBJ1-5, with no clear D. Germline V gene sequence: CDR1 MNHEY, CDR2 SMNVEV (reference sequence). CDR3 length: 15 amino acids. Trimming removed 3 bases from V and 2 bases from J, with 11 bases in between. The CDR3 here is CASSLAGNGNQPQHF. The CDR3 region has the DNA TGTGCCAGCAGTTTGGCGGGGAACGGCAATCAGCCCCAGCATTTT.

The chain links TRBV3-1 to TRBJ2-7; a possible D gene is TRBD1 (5 bases). The CDR3 extends over 16 amino acids. V was pared by 3 bases and J by 0 bases, with 15 bases between. Germline CDR1 is LGHDT and CDR2 is YNNKEL (reference sequence). As DNA, the CDR3 is TGTGCCAGCAGCCACGCTACAGGATATTCCTCCTACGAGCAGTACTTC. Its translation: CASSHATGYSSYEQYF.

This clonotype has a count of ten or more. This chain uses TRBV4-1 with TRBJ1-1; 9 bases are shared with TRBD1. J was trimmed by 6 bases and V by 4 bases; bases with no gene match: 9. Germline assignment: CDR1 MGHRA and CDR2 YSYEKL. This CDR3 region has 15 residues. The CDR3 DNA reads TGCGCCAGCAGCCCCACCCAGACAGGGGGGTCTGAAGCTTTCTTT. Translated, it gives CASSPTQTGGSEAFF.

V usage is TRBV10-3 and J usage is TRBJ1-2, with TRBD1 matching over 9 bases. CDR1 is ENHRY, CDR2 SYGVKD, per germline. The CDR3 runs 16 residues. V gave up 10 bases and J gave up 6 bases; unmatched junction bases: 18. CDR3 sequence reads: CASEQGASYKWNGYTF. CDR3 sequence (DNA): TGTGCCAGCGAACAGGGGGCGAGTTACAAATGGAATGGCTACACCTTC.

The V and J genes are TRBV4-1 and TRBJ2-1; D unclear. This CDR3 is built from 14 residues. V shed 1 base and J shed 7 bases, with 11 bases lying between them. Germline loops: CDR1 MGHRA, CDR2 YSYEKL. The CDR3 DNA reads as TGCGCCAGCAGCCAAGGACCCCCATTGAATGAGCAGTTCTTC. Protein sequence: CASSQGPPLNEQFF.

This clonotype was counted between two and nine times. The chain recombines TRBV12-3 or TRBV12-4 with TRBJ1-2; D gene ambiguous. V lost 6 bases and J lost 8, with 19 bases in between. The CDR3 contains 14 residues. The CDR3 DNA sequence: TGTGCCAGCAGCCTCGTTGACCCTCGAGGGGGCTACACCTTC. Translated, it gives CASSLVDPRGGYTF.

The CDR3 loop is CASRDRDDYTF. The CDR3 bases are TGTGCCAGCAGGGACAGGGATGACTACACCTTC. The chain employs TRBV21-1 and TRBJ1-2; TRBD1, as called in the table, went unchecked against the DNA. TRBV21-1 represents a pseudogene. The CDR3 covers 11 residues.

This clonotype was detected a few times. The chain employs TRBV9 and TRBJ1-3; perhaps TRBD1 as D (6 bases). Looked up from germline, CDR1 is SGDLS and CDR2 is YYNGEE. CDR3 length: 13 amino acids. V dropped 3 bases and J dropped 2 bases, with 6 bases sitting between them. The CDR3 nucleotides are TGTGCCAGCAGCGACAGGGCTGGAAACACCATATATTTT. It is translated as CASSDRAGNTIYF.

This clonotype was picked up many times. The gene calls are TRBV5-1 and TRBJ2-1; the D call may be TRBD1 or TRBD2 (6 bases each). Looked up from germline, CDR1 is SGHRS and CDR2 is YFSETQ. The CDR3 runs to 12 residues. Trimming took off 4 bases at V and 6 bases at J, with 8 bases between the two ends. The CDR3 region has the DNA TGCGCCAGCAGCCGGGGGCGCAATGAGCAGTTCTTC. It translates to CASSRGRNEQFF.

This clonotype showed up many times. This chain joins TRBV20-1 and TRBJ2-3; D assignment may be TRBD1 or TRBD2 (6 bases each). CDR1 and CDR2 from the germline V gene are DFQATT and SNEGSKA (reference sequence). The V gene lost 0 bases and the J gene lost 2 bases, with 15 bases spanning the gap. This CDR3 has 16 residues. The CDR3 region is CSARDPEGGHTDTQYF. CDR3 DNA: TGCAGTGCTAGAGATCCTGAAGGGGGGCACACAGATACGCAGTATTTT.

This clonotype was detected many times. The rearrangement joins TRBV4-1 to TRBJ2-7, with 9 bases fitting TRBD2. CDR3 size: 15 residues. Germline loops: CDR1 MGHRA, CDR2 YSYEKL. After removal of 4 bases from V and 2 bases from J, the junction contained 6 bases not matched to a gene. CDR3 nucleotides: TGCGCCAGCAGCCCAACGGCTAGCGGGGCCTACGAGCAGTACTTC. Translating gives CASSPTASGAYEQYF.

This clonotype was detected ten times or more. The chain is built from TRBV7-9 and TRBJ2-2; 8 bases match TRBD1. V lost 5 bases, J lost 6 bases, and 2 bases stayed unmatched. From germline, CDR1 is SEHNR and CDR2 FQNEAQ (reference sequence). This CDR3 is 13 amino acids long. In DNA, the CDR3 is TGTGCCAGCAGCGACAGGGGTGCCGGGGAGCTGTTTTTT. It encodes CASSDRGAGELFF.

The genes are TRBV6-5 and TRBJ1-2; the match to TRBD1 covers 7 bases. V was pared by 2 bases and J by 8 bases, with 5 bases of the junction left unmatched. The CDR3 is 13 amino acids. Per the germline V gene, CDR1 is MNHEY and CDR2 is SVGAGI. The CDR3 DNA is TGTGCCAGCAGTTACCCGACAGGGAGCGGCTACACCTTC. Residues: CASSYPTGSGYTF.

The V gene is TRBV2, the J gene TRBJ1-1, with TRBD1 as a possible D gene (6 bases). The CDR3 runs 13 residues. Trimming took off 6 bases at V and 10 bases at J, with 18 bases between the two ends. Germline lookup yields CDR1 SNHLY and CDR2 FYNNEI. CDR3 amino acids: CASRERTAIVAFF. CDR3 sequence (DNA): TGTGCCAGCAGAGAACGGACAGCCATTGTAGCTTTCTTT.

The table lists this clonotype with a few counts. The chain combines TRBV5-1 with TRBJ1-1; D unclear. Germline V gene sequence: CDR1 SGHRS, CDR2 YFSETQ. Trimming took off 7 bases at V and 7 bases at J, with 14 bases between the two ends. The CDR3 extends over 12 amino acids. The CDR3 DNA sequence: TGCGCCAGCGGACCAACATATTATGAAGCTTTCTTT. Translation: CASGPTYYEAFF.

This clonotype showed up just a few times. The chain employs TRBV20-1 and TRBJ2-2, with 9 nucleotides matching TRBD1. Germline CDR1 is DFQATT and CDR2 is SNEGSKA (reference sequence). This CDR3 contains 16 residues. The V segment lost 5 bases and the J segment 5 bases; nucleotides outside the gene matches: 12. The CDR3 reads CSAWDRAAVPTGELFF. CDR3 nucleotides: TGCAGTGCTTGGGACAGGGCGGCGGTTCCAACCGGGGAGCTGTTTTTT.

This clonotype was detected many times. This chain connects TRBV12-3 or TRBV12-4 to TRBJ1-1; D gene unclear. The CDR3 is made up of 15 amino acids. Trimming removed 6 bases from V and 1 base from J, with 15 bases in between. CDR3 nucleotides: TGTGCCAGCAGACTGAGGACCGACCGGAACACTGAAGCTTTCTTT. It is translated as CASRLRTDRNTEAFF.

The rearrangement joins TRBV4-1 to TRBJ2-1, with 8 bases identical to TRBD1. The CDR3 consists of 14 residues. Germline trimming cut 4 bases from V and 4 bases from J; bases unmatched to any gene: 3. The germline V gene encodes CDR1 MGHRA and CDR2 YSYEKL. Written as DNA, the CDR3 is TGCGCCAGCAGCCCCCGGACAGGGTACAATGAGCAGTTCTTC. It is translated as CASSPRTGYNEQFF.

This clonotype appeared a few times. The chain couples TRBV5-1 to TRBJ2-2, with TRBD2 as a possible D gene (7 bases). Looked up from germline, CDR1 is SGHRS and CDR2 is YFSETQ. V lost 5 bases, J lost 5 bases, and 16 bases lay in between. The CDR3 contains 15 residues. CDR3 sequence: CASRHPRGRTGELFF. CDR3 DNA: TGCGCCAGCAGACATCCGCGGGGGCGGACCGGGGAGCTGTTTTTT.

This clonotype was detected many times. This rearrangement joins TRBV27 to TRBJ1-1; 7 bases agree with TRBD1. CDR3 length equals 14 residues. Germline CDR1 and CDR2: MNHEY and SMNVEV (reference sequence). V was pared by 7 bases and J by 3 bases, with 8 bases of the junction left unmatched. DNA of the CDR3: TGTGCCAGCAACCCCAGGGGGGGGGACACTGAAGCTTTCTTT. Its protein is CASNPRGGDTEAFF.

This clonotype was observed at least ten times. This rearrangement joins TRBV5-6 to TRBJ2-3, with 9 bases fitting TRBD1. CDR3 length: 14 residues. Germline loops: CDR1 SGHDT, CDR2 YYEEEE. The junction had 1 base not matched to a gene; V was cut back by 2 bases and J by 3 bases. The DNA for the CDR3 is TGTGCCAGCAGCTTACAGGGGGCAACAGATACGCAGTATTTT. Its protein is CASSLQGATDTQYF.

The chain couples TRBV29-1 to TRBJ2-7, with 8 bases aligning to TRBD2. In germline, CDR1 is SQVTM, CDR2 ANQGSEA. J gave up 5 bases and V 7 bases, and 16 bases lay outside the gene matches. The CDR3 extends over 15 amino acids. The CDR3 protein is CSATLAAGPWDEQYF. The CDR3 bases are TGCAGCGCTACACTAGCGGCGGGGCCCTGGGACGAGCAGTACTTC.